This T cell receptor (beta chain) was documented in a study of T cell responses to AZD1222 COVID-19 vaccine. General study points: Spike-specific TCR breadth rose after two AZD1222 doses, and depth rose as well. Females outnumbered males among donors, who were mostly white British; clonal diversity was possibly underestimated. Dominant at 160-218 and 743-854, vaccine-associated CD4 TCRs also spanned spike.

In the case of this clone: Its antigen remains unidentified.

V dropped 4 bases and J dropped 6 bases, with 11 bases sitting between them. Germline CDR1 SGHRS, CDR2 YFSETQ. This CDR3 spans 12 amino acids. Assay used: immunoSEQ multiplex PCR; TCRdb lists only in-frame clones, some missing. The sample lists some 130,000 clones; about 94% were seen once. This receptor was obtained from an adult in good health. This chain joins TRBV5-1 and TRBJ2-7, with unresolved D. Sequenced material: peripheral blood, taken on day 0 of AZD1222 vaccination. DNA of the CDR3: TGCGCCAGCAGCGGGATGGTGGGCGAGCAGTACTTC. Translating gives CASSGMVGEQYF.